Presented here are 22 T cell receptor beta chains from one specimen sequenced in a study of blood T cell repertoires in COVID-19. Clones were read by immunoSEQ multiplex PCR, and TCRdb kept only the in-frame ones, dropping some. In the table there are more than 150,000 clones, approximately 94% of which are singletons. The source material was peripheral blood. These receptors were taken from a man aged 25-40 years with COVID-19, enrolled during active disease.

The chain carries TRBV13 and TRBJ2-1; tentatively, D is TRBD2 (5 bases). Germline lookup yields CDR1 PRHDT and CDR2 FYEKMQ (reference sequence). The length of the CDR3 is 14 residues. V was trimmed by 5 bases and J by 6 bases, leaving 14 bases between them. CDR3 protein: CASSPHRAGNEQFF. DNA for the CDR3: TGTGCCAGCAGCCCCCACCGGGCGGGCAATGAGCAGTTCTTC.

The chain has TRBV5-1 and TRBJ2-1; weak D call: TRBD1 (6 bases). The CDR3 loop spans 15 amino acids. V shed 0 bases and J shed 4 bases, with 11 bases lying between them. Germline loops: CDR1 SGHRS, CDR2 YFSETQ. The CDR3 DNA is TGCGCCAGCAGCTTGGTACAGGGCCAATACAATGAGCAGTTCTTC. It encodes CASSLVQGQYNEQFF. Together with reference TRBV5-1 and TRBJ2-1, the CDR3 gives the full variable domain: KAGVTQTPRYLIKTRGQQVTLSCSPISGHRSVSWYQQTPGQGLQFLFEYFSETQRNKGNFPGRFSGRQFSNSRSEMNVSTLELGDSALYLCASSLVQGQYNEQFFGPGTRLTVL.

This chain joins TRBV19 and TRBJ1-2; possible D gene TRBD1, 6 bases. V was clipped by 5 bases and J by 8 bases, with 12 bases between them. The V gene's germline CDR1 is LNHDA and CDR2 SQIVND (reference sequence). This CDR3 has 12 residues. The CDR3 region is CASSQGRVGYTF. In nucleotides, the CDR3 is TGTGCCAGTAGTCAGGGGCGCGTCGGCTACACCTTC. The full variable domain, with the rest looked up from reference TRBV19 and TRBJ1-2, is DGGITQSPKYLFRKEGQNVTLSCEQNLNHDAMYWYRQDPGQGLRLIYYSQIVNDFQKGDIAEGYSVSREKKESFPLTVTSAQKNPTAFYLCASSQGRVGYTFGSGTRLTVV.

This chain connects TRBV13 to TRBJ1-2; 8 nucleotides line up with TRBD1. The CDR3 extends over 17 amino acids. The J segment lost 8 bases and the V segment lost 5 bases, leaving 19 bases of the junction unmatched. Germline V gene data show CDR1 as PRHDT and CDR2 as FYEKMQ (reference sequence). CDR3 protein: CASSLPSRSRGREGYTF. CDR3 nucleotides: TGTGCCAGCAGCCTCCCATCCCGTTCCAGGGGGCGCGAGGGCTACACCTTC. Full variable domain (missing parts from reference TRBV13 and TRBJ1-2): AAGVIQSPRHLIKEKRETATLKCYPIPRHDTVYWYQQGPGQDPQFLISFYEKMQSDKGSIPDRFSAQQFSDYHSELNMSSLELGDSALYFCASSLPSRSRGREGYTFGSGTRLTVV.

The chain links TRBV6-5 to TRBJ1-2; D gene ambiguous. V lost 5 bases, J lost 7 bases, and 11 bases lay in between. The germline gives CDR1 MNHEY, CDR2 SVGAGI. The length of the CDR3 is 12 residues. The CDR3 bases are TGTGCCAGCAGTCCCTCGAGTTTTGGCTACACCTTC. It yields the protein CASSPSSFGYTF.

This clone was detected once. The chain is built from TRBV30 and TRBJ1-2, with 8 bases identical to TRBD1. The V gene's germline CDR1 is GTSNPN and CDR2 SVGIG (reference sequence). V lost 7 bases, J lost 3 bases, and 7 bases stayed unmatched. This CDR3 contains 13 residues. Written as DNA, the CDR3 is TGTGCCTTCCAGGGGGCACATGACTATGGCTACACCTTC. It translates to CAFQGAHDYGYTF.

V and J are TRBV9 and TRBJ2-7; 12 positions agree with TRBD2. Trimming cost V 4 bases and J 4 bases; bases outside gene matches: 9. Germline-derived CDR1 and CDR2 are SGDLS and YYNGEE. The CDR3 length is 16 residues. CDR3 DNA sequence: TGTGCCAGCAGCCCAATTCCGGGACTAGCGGGTTACGAGCAGTACTTC. Translating it yields CASSPIPGLAGYEQYF. Full variable domain (outside the CDR3, taken from reference TRBV9 and TRBJ2-7): DSGVTQTPKHLITATGQRVTLRCSPRSGDLSVYWYQQSLDQGLQFLIQYYNGEERAKGNILERFSAQQFPDLHSELNLSSLELGDSALYFCASSPIPGLAGYEQYFGPGTRLTVT.

The chain carries TRBV6-5 and TRBJ1-1, with D maybe TRBD1 (6 bases). Trimming took off 10 bases at V and 3 bases at J, with 21 bases between the two ends. The CDR3 has 15 residues. The germline V gene encodes CDR1 MNHEY and CDR2 SVGAGI. CDR3 DNA: TGTGCCACCAGGCCTAGGCCAGGGGAGTACACTGAAGCTTTCTTT. Translation gives CATRPRPGEYTEAFF.

Only one count was recorded for this clone. The V call is TRBV6-5, the J call TRBJ2-7; D perhaps matches TRBD1 (6 bases). Germline loops: CDR1 MNHEY, CDR2 SVGAGI. Trimming took off 5 bases at V and 3 bases at J, with 14 bases between the two ends. CDR3 length: 14 residues. Here the CDR3 reads CASSPRTDIYEQYF. The CDR3 DNA reads TGTGCCAGCAGTCCCCGGACAGATATCTACGAGCAGTACTTC.

The genes are TRBV5-1 and TRBJ2-2; 11 nucleotides match TRBD2. Germline-derived CDR1 and CDR2 are SGHRS and YFSETQ. The CDR3 extends over 16 amino acids. V shed 4 bases and J 4 bases; nucleotides not matched to a gene: 6. The CDR3, as DNA: TGCGCCAGCAGCAGAACTAGCGGGGGAGCCACCGGGGAGCTGTTTTTT. Translated: CASSRTSGGATGELFF.

This rearrangement joins TRBV9 to TRBJ1-1; D is ambiguous. The V and J ends lost 0 bases and 5 bases respectively, with 8 bases between them. The CDR3 is 13 residues long. Per the germline V gene, CDR1 is SGDLS and CDR2 is YYNGEE. CDR3 region: CASSVEEWTEAFF. The CDR3 bases are TGTGCCAGCAGCGTAGAGGAGTGGACTGAAGCTTTCTTT. The whole variable domain, filled in from reference TRBV9 and TRBJ1-1, reads DSGVTQTPKHLITATGQRVTLRCSPRSGDLSVYWYQQSLDQGLQFLIQYYNGEERAKGNILERFSAQQFPDLHSELNLSSLELGDSALYFCASSVEEWTEAFFGQGTRLTVV.

The sample holds one count of this clone. V and J are TRBV5-1 and TRBJ1-1, with TRBD1 identical over 7 bases. Germline loops: CDR1 SGHRS, CDR2 YFSETQ. The V gene end was trimmed by 4 bases and the J gene end by 1 base; junction bases not matched to a gene: 4. The CDR3 covers 14 residues. In nucleotides, the CDR3 is TGCGCCAGCAGCGGACAGGCTAAGAACACTGAAGCTTTCTTT. Its translation: CASSGQAKNTEAFF. Full variable domain (missing parts from reference TRBV5-1 and TRBJ1-1): KAGVTQTPRYLIKTRGQQVTLSCSPISGHRSVSWYQQTPGQGLQFLFEYFSETQRNKGNFPGRFSGRQFSNSRSEMNVSTLELGDSALYLCASSGQAKNTEAFFGQGTRLTVV.

The chain links TRBV19 to TRBJ1-5, with 8 bases fitting TRBD1. The CDR3 runs to 16 residues. With V trimmed by 5 bases and J by 5 bases, 11 bases remained unmatched. Germline V gene sequence: CDR1 LNHDA, CDR2 SQIVND (reference sequence). The CDR3 loop reads CASSFSDRVGDQPQHF. The CDR3 bases are TGTGCCAGTAGTTTCTCGGACAGGGTGGGGGATCAGCCCCAGCATTTT.

The chain couples TRBV11-2 to TRBJ1-1; D gene unclear. V gave up 1 base and J gave up 5 bases, with 5 bases separating them. In germline, CDR1 is SGHAT, CDR2 FQNNGV. The CDR3 is 12 residues long. The CDR3 DNA sequence: TGTGCCAGCAGCTTAGTAGTTACTGAAGCTTTCTTT. Translated: CASSLVVTEAFF.

The chain joins TRBV5-5 to TRBJ2-3; the D gene is possibly TRBD1 (5 bases). V was cut by 2 bases and J by 4 bases, with 14 bases left in between. Germline CDR1 reads SGHKS; CDR2 reads YYEKEE (reference sequence). This CDR3 region has 15 residues. CDR3 amino acids: CASSLPAGLSDTQYF. CDR3 in DNA: TGTGCCAGCAGCTTACCGGCAGGGCTCTCAGATACGCAGTATTTT.

Details on this clone: The same CDR3 is also encoded by other DNA sequences in this sample. This chain connects TRBV3-1 (or the pseudogene TRBV3-2) to TRBJ1-2; maybe TRBD1 (5 bases). V shed 4 bases and J shed 4 bases, with 10 bases lying between them. CDR3 length: 13 amino acids. Germline CDR1 is LGHDT and CDR2 is YNNKEL (reference sequence). CDR3 amino acids: CASSRAGVYGYTF. The CDR3, as DNA: TGTGCCAGCAGCCGGGCGGGGGTCTATGGCTACACCTTC.

The gene calls are TRBV6-5 and TRBJ1-3; D may be TRBD1 (5 bases). The V end was cut by 2 bases, the J end by 2 bases, with 7 bases between. Germline V lookup: CDR1 MNHEY, CDR2 SVGAGI. The CDR3 is 14 amino acids. Here the CDR3 reads CASSYGGTGNTIYF. CDR3 bases: TGTGCCAGCAGTTACGGGGGGACTGGAAACACCATATATTTT.

The V gene is TRBV5-5, the J gene TRBJ1-2, with 8 bases lining up with TRBD1. Losses at the gene ends were 4 bases for V and 3 bases for J; bases not matched to a gene: 8. The CDR3 consists of 15 residues. Germline V gene sequence: CDR1 SGHKS, CDR2 YYEKEE (reference sequence). This CDR3 reads CASSPTTGDYYGYTF. CDR3 DNA sequence: TGTGCCAGCAGCCCGACGACAGGGGATTACTATGGCTACACCTTC.

This clone turned up a few times. This sequence joins TRBV5-1 and TRBJ1-4; D remains unclear. Looked up from germline, CDR1 is SGHRS and CDR2 is YFSETQ. V was clipped by 3 bases and J by 6 bases, with 9 bases between them. The CDR3 spans 13 residues. CDR3 in DNA: TGCGCCAGCAGCTCCCGTCCGGATGAAAAACTGTTTTTT. Its translation is CASSSRPDEKLFF.

The rearrangement joins TRBV11-2 to TRBJ1-4; D remains ambiguous. The CDR3 covers 19 residues. V dropped 0 bases and J dropped 3 bases, with 20 bases sitting between them. Looked up from germline, CDR1 is SGHAT and CDR2 is FQNNGV. Here the CDR3 reads CASSLDRRGVRPANEKLFF. The DNA of the CDR3 is TGTGCCAGCAGCTTAGATCGTCGCGGGGTACGTCCGGCTAATGAAAAACTGTTTTTT.

This chain connects TRBV6-6 to TRBJ2-3, with 9 bases identical to TRBD1. V shed 2 bases and J 0 bases; nucleotides not matched to a gene: 0. Germline lookup yields CDR1 MNHNY and CDR2 SVGAGI (reference sequence). The length of the CDR3 is 15 residues. The CDR3 nucleotides read TGTGCCAGCAGTTACGGGACAGGGAGCACAGATACGCAGTATTTT. Translated: CASSYGTGSTDTQYF.

The J gene is TRBJ1-1, the V gene TRBV5-4; D remains unclear. Germline V gene data show CDR1 as SGHNT and CDR2 as YYREEE (reference sequence). Trimming removed 3 bases from V and 0 bases from J, with 9 bases in between. CDR3 size: 14 residues. The DNA of the CDR3 is TGTGCCAGCAGCTCGGACGGGATGAACACTGAAGCTTTCTTT. Translated: CASSSDGMNTEAFF. Supplemented by reference TRBV5-4 and TRBJ1-1, the full variable domain reads ETGVTQSPTHLIKTRGQQVTLRCSSQSGHNTVSWYQQALGQGPQFIFQYYREEENGRGNFPPRFSGLQFPNYSSELNVNALELDDSALYLCASSSDGMNTEAFFGQGTRLTVV.